Following are 9 T cell receptor beta chains from one sample sequenced in a study of neurological immune-mediated disorders. Using its own MiXCR run on the 5' RACE reads, TCRdb lists one record per CDR3 protein. The data hold 25,000 to 35,000 distinct CDR3 sequences, with around 10% observed a single time. Sample: PBMCs. These receptors came from a man in his sixties in good health.

This clonotype was counted many times. The chain employs TRBV20-1 and TRBJ1-4; D ambiguous. Trimming removed 5 bases from V and 5 bases from J, with 9 bases in between. Germline CDR1 reads DFQATT; CDR2 reads SNEGSKA (reference sequence). This CDR3 is 12 amino acids long. CDR3 residues: CSAERGNEKLFF. CDR3 DNA sequence: TGCAGTGCTGAGCGAGGGAATGAAAAACTGTTTTTT.

In its sample, this clonotype was seen many times. This sequence joins TRBV20-1 and TRBJ1-1; D unresolved. The germline V gene encodes CDR1 DFQATT and CDR2 SNEGSKA (reference sequence). This CDR3 spans 13 amino acids. Trimming removed 3 bases from V and 0 bases from J, with 8 bases in between. The CDR3 DNA is TGCAGTGCTAGGACATCCATGAACACTGAAGCTTTCTTT. As protein: CSARTSMNTEAFF.

A word on this clonotype: A junction boundary mismatches the germline segment, possibly from a read error. V gene TRBV10-1 combines with J gene TRBJ2-7, with no clear D. From germline, CDR1 is WNHNN and CDR2 SYGVQD (reference sequence). The CDR3 runs to 12 residues. CDR3 sequence: CASPGPSYEHYF. CDR3 bases: TGCGCCAGCCCCGGGCCGAGCTACGAGCACTACTTC.

This clonotype is deemed medium-sized. The chain has TRBV10-3 and TRBJ1-1; weak D call: TRBD1 (5 bases). From germline, CDR1 is ENHRY and CDR2 SYGVKD. The CDR3 sequence is 16 residues long. Trimming cost V 1 base and J 1 base, with 13 bases left between them. CDR3 region: CAISEFRRGRNTEAFF. The CDR3 nucleotides read TGTGCCATCAGTGAGTTCAGAAGGGGCAGGAACACTGAAGCTTTCTTT.

This clonotype was observed at least ten times. The chain is built from TRBV29-1 and TRBJ1-4; D not certain. CDR1 and CDR2 (germline): SQVTM, ANQGSEA. The CDR3 extends over 13 amino acids. V gave up 4 bases and J gave up 7 bases, with 13 bases separating them. This CDR3 reads CSVGSVNGEKLFF. In nucleotides, the CDR3 is TGCAGCGTTGGGTCAGTTAACGGTGAAAAACTGTTTTTT. Full variable domain (rest looked up from reference TRBV29-1 and TRBJ1-4): SAVISQKPSRDICQRGTSLTIQCQVDSQVTMMFWYRQQPGQSLTLIATANQGSEATYESGFVIDKFPISRPNLTFSTLTVSNMSPEDSSIYLCSVGSVNGEKLFFGSGTQLSVL.

Notes on this clonotype: One end of the junction is discordant with germline, which a read error may explain. The genes are TRBV29-1 and TRBJ2-3; 7 bases line up with TRBD1. Germline V lookup: CDR1 SQVTM, CDR2 ANQGSEA. The CDR3 extends over 14 amino acids. For the CDR3, the DNA is TGTAGCGTTGGGGACGAGGGGGCGGCAGATACGCAGTATTTT. As protein: CSVGDEGAADTQYF.

In this sample, this clonotype turned up many times. The J gene is TRBJ2-7, the V gene TRBV5-1; D unresolved. The CDR3 covers 14 residues. CDR1 is SGHRS, CDR2 YFSETQ, per germline. With 2 bases removed from V and 3 bases from J, the gap between germline ends came to 12 bases. CDR3 in DNA: TGCGCCAGCAGCTTAGGTCAGTTGGGCTACGAGCAGTACTTC. It yields the protein CASSLGQLGYEQYF.

This clonotype came up many times. This sequence joins TRBV6-6 and TRBJ1-1; 11 bases are shared with TRBD1. Germline CDR1 MNHNY, CDR2 SVGAGI (reference sequence). The CDR3 consists of 14 residues. The J segment lost 10 bases and the V segment lost 7 bases, leaving 11 bases of the junction unmatched. The CDR3 here is CASNWDRGSFGAFF. CDR3 DNA sequence: TGTGCCAGCAATTGGGACAGGGGGTCTTTCGGAGCTTTCTTT.

V is TRBV29-1 and J is TRBJ2-7; 12 bases match TRBD1. The CDR3 contains 16 residues. The germline V gene has CDR1 SQVTM and CDR2 ANQGSEA. With 4 bases clipped from V and 5 bases from J, the junction kept 12 bases outside the gene matches. CDR3 nucleotides: TGCAGCGTTGTAAGTACGGGACAGGGGGCTATCAACGAGCAGTACTTC. Translating it yields CSVVSTGQGAINEQYF.